This TCR beta chain is from a study of T cells after yellow fever vaccination. Trimming removed 4 bases at V and 3 bases at J, with 13 bases between. CDR3 length: 14 residues. The V gene's germline CDR1 is SQVTM and CDR2 ANQGSEA. This clonotype occurred many times. Its antigen is unidentified. Synthesis of TCR cDNA relied on 5'RACE template switching, which attached a universal primer site and UMIs. TCRdb re-called the 5' RACE reads with MiXCR, one entry per CDR3 protein. This table holds about 300,000 distinct CDR3 sequences, around 7% found once. Whole-study results and caveats: Primary-vaccination clones mostly resurfaced post-booster (roughly 97% CD4, about 87% CD8). Few clonotypes appeared in both CD4 and CD8 compartments.

The source was PBMCs, collected about 49 days after the first yellow fever vaccination. V and J are TRBV29-1 and TRBJ2-4; D tentatively reads TRBD1 or TRBD2 (5 bases each). This TCR came from a man aged 18 to 29 who received the YFV17D yellow fever vaccine. The CDR3 spells CSVVGRDDKNIQYF. The CDR3 region has the DNA TGCAGCGTTGTCGGCAGGGACGACAAAAACATTCAGTACTTC.